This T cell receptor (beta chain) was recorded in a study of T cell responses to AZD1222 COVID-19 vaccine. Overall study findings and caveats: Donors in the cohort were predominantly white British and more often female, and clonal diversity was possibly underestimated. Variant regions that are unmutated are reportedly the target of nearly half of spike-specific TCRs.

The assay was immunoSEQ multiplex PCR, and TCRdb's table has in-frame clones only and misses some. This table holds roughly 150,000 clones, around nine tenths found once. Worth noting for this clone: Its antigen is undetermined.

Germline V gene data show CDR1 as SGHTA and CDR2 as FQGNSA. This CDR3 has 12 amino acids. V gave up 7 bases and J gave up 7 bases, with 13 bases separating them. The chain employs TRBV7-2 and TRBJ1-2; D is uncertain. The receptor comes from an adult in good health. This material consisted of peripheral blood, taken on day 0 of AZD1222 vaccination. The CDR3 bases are TGTGCCAGCACCAGAGGCACGGGTGGCTACACCTTC. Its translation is CASTRGTGGYTF.